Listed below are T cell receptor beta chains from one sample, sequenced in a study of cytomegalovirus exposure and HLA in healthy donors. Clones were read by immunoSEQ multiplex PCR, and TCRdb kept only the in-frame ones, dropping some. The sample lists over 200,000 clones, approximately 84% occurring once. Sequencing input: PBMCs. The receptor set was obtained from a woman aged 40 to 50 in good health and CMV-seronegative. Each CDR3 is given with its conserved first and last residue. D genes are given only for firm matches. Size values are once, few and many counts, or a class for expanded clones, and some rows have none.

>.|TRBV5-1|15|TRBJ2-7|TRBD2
CASSREGGRVSEQYF
TGCGCCAGCAGCCGCGAAGGCGGGAGGGTCAGCGAGCAGTACTTC
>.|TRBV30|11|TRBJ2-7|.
CAWTSGYEQYF
TGTGCCTGGACCTCAGGGTACGAGCAGTACTTC
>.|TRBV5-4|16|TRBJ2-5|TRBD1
CASSPLPTGSEETQYF
TGTGCCAGCAGCCCCCTCCCGACAGGGTCGGAGGAGACCCAGTACTTC
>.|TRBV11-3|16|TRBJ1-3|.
CASSLGHGASGNTIYF
TGTGCCAGCAGCTTGGGACACGGTGCCTCTGGAAACACCATATATTTT
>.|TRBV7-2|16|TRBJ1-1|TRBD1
CASSSPGQGWATEAFF
TGTGCCAGCAGCTCGCCGGGACAGGGATGGGCCACTGAAGCTTTCTTT
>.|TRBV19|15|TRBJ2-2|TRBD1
CASSLDRAPSGELFF
TGTGCCAGCTCCTTAGACAGGGCTCCGAGCGGGGAGCTGTTTTTT
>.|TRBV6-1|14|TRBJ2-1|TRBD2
CASSLAGPDNEQFF
TGTGCCAGCAGTTTAGCGGGGCCCGACAATGAGCAGTTCTTC
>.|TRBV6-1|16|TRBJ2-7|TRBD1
CASSEMGGTEGYEQYF
TGTGCCAGCAGTGAAATGGGTGGGACAGAGGGCTACGAGCAGTACTTC
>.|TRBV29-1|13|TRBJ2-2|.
CSVDFSSTGELFF
TGCAGCGTTGACTTTTCCTCCACCGGGGAGCTGTTTTTT
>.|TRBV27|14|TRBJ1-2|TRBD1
CASSPIGTGLGYTF
TGTGCCAGCAGTCCGATAGGGACAGGGCTTGGCTACACCTTC
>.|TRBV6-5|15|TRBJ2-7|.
CASSYSSPDPYEQYF
TGTGCCAGCAGTTACTCTAGCCCCGACCCCTACGAGCAGTACTTC
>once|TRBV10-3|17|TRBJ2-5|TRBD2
CAISESVGGGALETQYF
TGTGCCATCAGTGAGTCGGTTGGCGGGGGGGCCCTCGAGACCCAGTACTTC
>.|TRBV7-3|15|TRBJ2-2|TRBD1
CASSWDSLNTGELFF
TGTGCCAGCAGCTGGGACAGTTTGAACACCGGGGAGCTGTTTTTT
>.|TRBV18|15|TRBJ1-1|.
CASSPVGRGSTEAFF
TGTGCCAGCTCACCAGTAGGACGGGGTTCCACTGAAGCTTTCTTT
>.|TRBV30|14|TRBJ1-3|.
CAWSEDRSGNTIYF
TGTGCCTGGAGTGAAGACAGATCTGGAAACACCATATATTTT
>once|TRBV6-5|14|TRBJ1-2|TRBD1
CASRRTGEPYGYTF
TGTGCCAGCAGGAGGACAGGTGAGCCCTATGGCTACACCTTC
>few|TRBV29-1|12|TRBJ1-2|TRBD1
CSVGQGNYGYTF
TGCAGCGTTGGACAGGGCAACTATGGCTACACCTTC
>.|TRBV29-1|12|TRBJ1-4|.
CSVARDNEKLFF
TGCAGCGTTGCCAGGGATAATGAAAAACTGTTTTTT
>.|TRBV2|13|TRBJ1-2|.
CASRGLGVDGYTF
TGTGCCAGCAGGGGACTAGGGGTGGATGGCTACACCTTC
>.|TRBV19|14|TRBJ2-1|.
CASTPGSYYNEQFF
TGTGCCAGTACCCCCGGGAGTTACTACAATGAGCAGTTCTTC
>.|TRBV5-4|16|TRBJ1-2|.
CASSPPGNRANYGYTF
TGTGCCAGCAGCCCCCCGGGGAACAGGGCTAACTATGGCTACACCTTC
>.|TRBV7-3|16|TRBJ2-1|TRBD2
CASSLKASGGANEQFF
TGTGCCAGCAGCTTAAAGGCTAGCGGGGGGGCGAATGAGCAGTTCTTC
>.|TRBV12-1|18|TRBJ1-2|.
CASSFARQNSQKQDGYTF
TGTGCCAGCAGCTTTGCCCGGCAAAATTCCCAAAAACAGGACGGCTACACCTTC
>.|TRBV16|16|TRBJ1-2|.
CASSQGGTAFRFGYTF
TGTGCCAGCAGCCAAGGTGGCACAGCCTTTCGTTTTGGCTACACCTTC
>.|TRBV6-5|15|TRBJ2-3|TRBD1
CASGFIGGGTDTQYF
TGTGCCAGCGGGTTTATAGGGGGCGGGACAGATACGCAGTATTTT
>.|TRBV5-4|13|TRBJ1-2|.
CASSPDSIYGYTF
TGTGCCAGCAGCCCGGACAGCATATATGGCTACACCTTC
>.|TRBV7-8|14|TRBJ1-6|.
CASSLVPDNSPLHF
TGTGCCAGCAGCTTAGTCCCCGATAATTCACCCCTCCACTTT